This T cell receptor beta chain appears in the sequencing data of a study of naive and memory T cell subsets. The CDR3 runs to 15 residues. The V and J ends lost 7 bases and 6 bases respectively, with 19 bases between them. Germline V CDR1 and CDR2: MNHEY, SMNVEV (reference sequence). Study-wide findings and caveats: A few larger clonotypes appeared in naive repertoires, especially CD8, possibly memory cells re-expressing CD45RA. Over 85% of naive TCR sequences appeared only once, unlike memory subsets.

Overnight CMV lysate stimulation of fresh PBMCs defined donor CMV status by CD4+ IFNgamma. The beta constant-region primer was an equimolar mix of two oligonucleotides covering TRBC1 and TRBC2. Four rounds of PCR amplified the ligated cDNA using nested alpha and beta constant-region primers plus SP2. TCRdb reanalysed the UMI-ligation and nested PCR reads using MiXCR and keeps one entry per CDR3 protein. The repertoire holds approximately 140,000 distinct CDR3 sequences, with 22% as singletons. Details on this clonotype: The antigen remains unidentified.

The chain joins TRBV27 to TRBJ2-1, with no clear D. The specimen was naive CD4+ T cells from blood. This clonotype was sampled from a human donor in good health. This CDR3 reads CASITFVGSGNEQFF. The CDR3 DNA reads TGTGCCAGCATTACATTTGTAGGGTCGGGCAATGAGCAGTTCTTC.